Shown below are 12 T cell receptor beta chains from a single sample sequenced in a study of vaccination and CD4 T cells after COVID-19. Cultured CD4+ T-cell DNA underwent Oncomine TCR Beta short-read sequencing. Each CDR3 protein is one row after TCRdb ran MiXCR on the PCR reads. The sample has about 12,000 distinct CDR3 sequences, approximately 60% seen once. Treatment described: approximately 10-day PBMC culture with coronavirus spike peptide pools or control peptides (ViraFEST assay). Antigens for these TCRs are unknown. Source: CD4+ T cells from blood, cultured in vitro, taken before SARS-CoV-2 vaccination. The source of these receptors is a human donor who had recovered from COVID-19.

The rearrangement links TRBV7-2 to TRBJ2-1; no clear D gene. This CDR3 contains 14 residues. Between the trimmed V and J ends, which lost 5 bases and 5 bases, there was a span of 13 bases. In germline, CDR1 is SGHTA, CDR2 FQGNSA. CDR3 protein: CASSMTATHNEQFF. The DNA for the CDR3 is TGTGCCAGCAGCATGACTGCCACCCACAATGAGCAGTTCTTC.

The chain joins TRBV20-1 to TRBJ1-5; a weak D match, TRBD1 (5 bases). Germline V gives CDR1 DFQATT, CDR2 SNEGSKA (reference sequence). The CDR3 runs 12 residues. V was cut by 0 bases and J by 8 bases, with 8 bases left in between. The CDR3 DNA reads as TGCAGTGCTAGAGAACAGGTCAAGCCCCAGCATTTT. Translation: CSAREQVKPQHF.

The chain carries TRBV6-5 and TRBJ2-5; a weak D match, TRBD1 (6 bases). Germline V CDR1 and CDR2: MNHEY, SVGAGI. The CDR3 runs to 15 residues. Trimming shortened V by 3 bases and J by 0 bases, and 11 bases separated the two germline ends. The CDR3 DNA is TGTGCCAGCAGTTATTCAGGGGCCTACCAAGAGACCCAGTACTTC. This gives the protein CASSYSGAYQETQYF.

This chain uses TRBV29-1 with TRBJ1-2, with a tentative D call TRBD1 (6 bases). This CDR3 is built from 15 residues. V lost 6 bases and J lost 8, with 25 bases in between. Germline lookup yields CDR1 SQVTM and CDR2 ANQGSEA. This CDR3 is CSVQTPAGKGGGYTF. The CDR3, as DNA: TGCAGCGTCCAAACCCCGGCGGGGAAGGGGGGAGGCTACACCTTC.

DNA of the CDR3: TGTGCCAGCAACCTACGGGGTTACAATGAGCAGTTCTTC. It codes for CASNLRGYNEQFF. This chain links TRBV6-2 or TRBV6-3 with TRBJ2-1; possibly TRBD2 for D (5 bases). Germline assignment: CDR1 MNHEY and CDR2 SVGEGT. V lost 7 bases to trimming and J lost 4 bases, with 11 bases between them. The CDR3 has 13 amino acids.

This clonotype has only a few counts. The V gene is TRBV28, the J gene TRBJ1-5, with 11 bases that match TRBD1. J was trimmed by 4 bases and V by 6 bases; bases with no gene match: 5. CDR3 size: 15 residues. Germline values: CDR1 MDHEN, CDR2 SYDVKM. DNA of the CDR3: TGTGCCAGCAGGGGGACAGGGGGATGGAATCAGCCCCAGCATTTT. The encoded protein is CASRGTGGWNQPQHF. The entire variable domain, with the rest obtained from reference TRBV28 and TRBJ1-5, is as follows: DVKVTQSSRYLVKRTGEKVFLECVQDMDHENMFWYRQDPGLGLRLIYFSYDVKMKEKGDIPEGYSVSREKKERFSLILESASTNQTSMYLCASRGTGGWNQPQHFGDGTRLSIL.

This chain connects TRBV19 to TRBJ2-5; tentatively, D is TRBD2 (5 bases). CDR1 is LNHDA, CDR2 SQIVND, per germline (reference sequence). V lost 0 bases and J lost 7, with 12 bases in between. The CDR3 has 14 amino acids. As DNA, the CDR3 is TGTGCCAGTAGTATAGACAGATCAGCGGCGACCCAGTACTTC. Its translation: CASSIDRSAATQYF.

This chain uses TRBV7-7 with TRBJ2-3, with D maybe TRBD1 (6 bases). Germline CDR1 is SSHAT and CDR2 is FNYEAQ (reference sequence). The CDR3 has 13 residues. The V and J ends lost 5 bases and 8 bases respectively, with 14 bases between them. The DNA of the CDR3 is TGTGCCAGCAGCCCACAGGGCGCAGGTACGCAGTATTTT. It encodes CASSPQGAGTQYF.

V and J are TRBV10-1 and TRBJ1-5, with TRBD1 matching 7 bases. Germline V gene data show CDR1 as WNHNN and CDR2 as SYGVQD (reference sequence). The CDR3 sequence is 15 residues long. After removal of 6 bases from V and 0 bases from J, the junction contained 5 bases not matched to a gene. CDR3: CASSRGQDSNQPQHF. CDR3 nucleotides: TGCGCCAGCAGCCGAGGACAGGATAGCAATCAGCCCCAGCATTTT.

J is TRBJ2-7 and V is TRBV10-1; 10 bases map to TRBD2. The V gene's germline CDR1 is WNHNN and CDR2 SYGVQD (reference sequence). With 3 bases clipped from V and 3 bases from J, the junction kept 5 bases outside the gene matches. The CDR3 runs to 15 residues. CDR3 DNA sequence: TGCGCCAGCAGTGAAGGACTAGCGGAGGGCTACGAGCAGTACTTC. This gives the protein CASSEGLAEGYEQYF.

Comment on this clonotype: One end of the junction varies from germline; a read error may be responsible. The V and J genes are TRBV6-1 and TRBJ2-7; 9 nucleotides match TRBD1. The CDR3 loop spans 16 amino acids. Per germline, CDR1 MNHNS and CDR2 SASEGT. The CDR3 nucleotides read TGTGCCAGCAGTGAAGGGGCGGGACAGGGTCGCTACGGGCAGTACTTC. Its protein is CASSEGAGQGRYGQYF.

V and J are TRBV19 and TRBJ2-3; TRBD2 is a possible D gene (5 bases). The germline V gene encodes CDR1 LNHDA and CDR2 SQIVND (reference sequence). The CDR3 is 15 residues long. V was clipped by 0 bases and J by 6 bases, with 13 bases between them. CDR3: CASSIDRAPGDTQYF. The CDR3 coding sequence is TGTGCCAGTAGTATAGATCGGGCCCCGGGGGATACGCAGTATTTT.